The 10 T cell receptor beta chains listed next were all sequenced from one sample in a study of T cells after yellow fever vaccination. TCRdb independently ran MiXCR on the 5' RACE reads; one entry per CDR3 protein. This table has 300,000 or so distinct CDR3 sequences, around 9.3% appearing once. Sequenced material: CD4+ T cells sorted from PBMCs, taken 5 days after the yellow fever booster vaccination. Receptors were obtained from a man between 18 and 29 years old who received the YFV17D yellow fever vaccine.

The chain uses TRBV5-1 and TRBJ2-1, with a tentative D call TRBD2 (6 bases). The germline V gene encodes CDR1 SGHRS and CDR2 YFSETQ. This CDR3 is 17 amino acids long. V gave up 7 bases and J gave up 8 bases, with 28 bases separating them. The CDR3 DNA reads as TGCGCCAGCCGCTCAACTAGCCCATTTCACCCAAGTTATGAGCAGTTCTTC. It is translated as CASRSTSPFHPSYEQFF.

V and J are TRBV27 and TRBJ2-3; TRBD2 aligns across 11 bases. Germline V gene lookup returns CDR1 MNHEY and CDR2 SMNVEV (reference sequence). CDR3 size: 16 residues. The trim removed 5 bases at V and 4 bases at J, leaving 8 bases unmatched. As DNA, the CDR3 is TGTGCCAGCAGTCTGACTAGCGGGGTTTGGGCAGATACGCAGTATTTT. It encodes CASSLTSGVWADTQYF.

This clonotype was observed a handful of times. The rearrangement uses TRBV6-2 or TRBV6-3 and TRBJ1-6; D is unclear. Germline V gene data show CDR1 as MNHEY and CDR2 as SVGEGT. Trimming cost V 5 bases and J 8 bases, with 10 bases left between them. This CDR3 has 13 amino acids. DNA of the CDR3: TGTGCCAGCAGTACGGAGGAGGATTCACCCCTCCACTTT. Encoded protein: CASSTEEDSPLHF.

The chain couples TRBV18 to TRBJ1-2; D is unresolved. The germline V gene has CDR1 KGHSH and CDR2 LQKENI. The CDR3 spans 13 residues. V lost 1 base to trimming and J lost 6 bases, with 9 bases between them. CDR3 residues: CASSPREEDGYTF. The CDR3 DNA follows: TGTGCCAGCTCACCACGAGAAGAAGATGGCTACACCTTC.

This clonotype was recorded a few times. The CDR3 loop reads CASSELQTYEQYV. CDR3 coding DNA: TGTGCCAGCAGTGAACTACAGACCTACGAGCAGTACGTC. The chain uses TRBV6-1 and TRBJ2-7; D is unresolved. V lost 2 bases and J lost 2, with 7 bases in between. This CDR3 comprises 13 residues. Germline CDR1 MNHNS, CDR2 SASEGT.

On this clonotype itself: A read error may account for a junction end that differs from germline. V is TRBV7-2 and J is TRBJ2-1, with D unclear. Per germline, CDR1 SGHTA and CDR2 FQGNSA. The length of the CDR3 is 12 residues. The CDR3 nucleotides read TGTGCCAGCAGCTTCCAATCCAATGAGAAGTTCTTC. Amino acid sequence: CASSFQSNEKFF.

Only a few counts were recorded for this clonotype. The rearrangement joins TRBV7-2 to TRBJ1-5; 7 positions match TRBD1. This CDR3 has 14 amino acids. V lost 7 bases and J lost 1; bases outside the gene matches: 4. The germline V gene has CDR1 SGHTA and CDR2 FQGNSA. The CDR3 DNA reads as TGTGCCAGCACGTTACAGGGGAGCAATCAGCCCCAGCATTTT. This gives the protein CASTLQGSNQPQHF. Full variable domain (missing parts from reference TRBV7-2 and TRBJ1-5): GAGVSQSPSNKVTEKGKDVELRCDPISGHTALYWYRQSLGQGLEFLIYFQGNSAPDKSGLPSDRFSAERTGGSVSTLTIQRTQQEDSAVYLCASTLQGSNQPQHFGDGTRLSIL.

The V and J genes are TRBV9 and TRBJ2-5; the D call may be TRBD1 or TRBD2 (5 bases each). V was cut by 3 bases and J by 4 bases, with 10 bases left in between. The germline CDR1 and CDR2 sequences are SGDLS and YYNGEE. There are 13 residues in the CDR3. This CDR3 reads CASSAGLSETQYF. The CDR3 coding sequence is TGTGCCAGCAGCGCGGGGCTGTCAGAGACCCAGTACTTC.

This clonotype was detected ten times or more. The rearrangement uses TRBV28 and TRBJ2-3; 7 nucleotides align to TRBD2. With V trimmed by 3 bases and J by 1 base, 4 bases remained unmatched. This CDR3 spans 15 amino acids. Per germline, CDR1 MDHEN and CDR2 SYDVKM. As DNA, the CDR3 is TGTGCCAGCAGTTTCCCCGCGGGGGGCACAGATACGCAGTATTTT. Translating it yields CASSFPAGGTDTQYF.

The chain couples TRBV7-2 to TRBJ2-7, with TRBD1 as a possible D gene (6 bases). The CDR3 spans 16 residues. The V end was cut by 5 bases, the J end by 0 bases, with 17 bases between. Germline V gene lookup returns CDR1 SGHTA and CDR2 FQGNSA. The CDR3 loop is CASSKADRTYSYEQYF. DNA for the CDR3: TGTGCCAGCAGCAAAGCCGACAGGACTTACTCCTACGAGCAGTACTTC.